The rows below give T cell receptor beta chains drawn from one sample of a study of T cells in Graves' hyperthyroidism and ophthalmopathy. In TCRdb, the multiplex PCR reads were re-called with MiXCR into one record per CDR3 protein. The sample contains about 610,000 distinct CDR3 sequences, roughly 14% of which appear only once. Sequencing was carried out using blood. These receptors came from a middle-aged woman with Graves' ophthalmopathy. CDR3s include the opening cysteine and the closing phenylalanine or tryptophan. A D gene is named only where the DNA matches it firmly. The size entry is marked missing in some rows and otherwise reads once, few, many or a size class.

DNA,CDR3,J,V,D,size
TGTGCCAGCACCAGTAGAGGGAGCGAGACCCAGTACTTC,CASTSRGSETQYF,TRBJ2-5,TRBV3-1,NA,NA
TGTGCCAGCAGCTTCGCGGGAGACTCCGGGGAGCTGTTTTTT,CASSFAGDSGELFF,TRBJ2-2,TRBV7-3,TRBD2,NA
TGTGCCAGCGGCCGACAGCTGGGGAACGAGCAGTACTTC,CASGRQLGNEQYF,TRBJ2-7,TRBV11-2,NA,NA
TGTGCCAGTAGTATAGAGGCGGGGGCTGGAAACACCATATATTTT,CASSIEAGAGNTIYF,TRBJ1-3,TRBV19,NA,many
TGTGCCTGGAGTGTTCACTTCGGGACCGGAGAGACCCAGTACTTC,CAWSVHFGTGETQYF,TRBJ2-5,TRBV30,NA,few
TGCAGCGCGGGCAGTATGAACACTGAAGCTTTCTTT,CSAGSMNTEAFF,TRBJ1-1,TRBV29-1,NA,NA
TGTGCCAGCAGCCAACCCGGGACAGGCGGGGGAGAGACCCAGTACTTC,CASSQPGTGGGETQYF,TRBJ2-5,TRBV7-9,NA,few
TGTGCCAGCAGCCACCTCGGGACAGGGGCCTCCTACGAGCAGTACTTC,CASSHLGTGASYEQYF,TRBJ2-7,TRBV3-1,TRBD1,many
TGTGCCAGCACTCGGACAGGGACCTACGAGCAGTACTTC,CASTRTGTYEQYF,TRBJ2-7,TRBV12-3/TRBV12-4,TRBD1,few
TGTGCCAGCATGCCTCACTCTGGGGCCAACGTCCTGACTTTC,CASMPHSGANVLTF,TRBJ2-6,TRBV28,NA,NA
TGCGCCAGCAGCCCCCCCTCTTGGGAGCAGTACTTC,CASSPPSWEQYF,TRBJ2-7,TRBV5-1,NA,many
TGCGCCAGCAGCCCGTCGTCGGGGATCTACGAGCAGTACTTC,CASSPSSGIYEQYF,TRBJ2-7,TRBV5-1,NA,NA
TGTGCCAGTAGTCCAAGGGGTGTTGATTCACCCCTCCACTTT,CASSPRGVDSPLHF,TRBJ1-6,TRBV19,NA,NA
TGCGCCAGCAGCCAAGATTTGGCGGGAGGCCTCTACGAGCAGTACTTC,CASSQDLAGGLYEQYF,TRBJ2-7,TRBV4-1,TRBD2,many
TGTGCCAGCACCCCCATTTTCTCGGGGCGAGTTTACGAGCAGTACTTC,CASTPIFSGRVYEQYF,TRBJ2-7,TRBV12-3/TRBV12-4,NA,many
TGCGCCGGCAGCCAAGTGAAGCAGCTCTATGGCTACACCTTC,CAGSQVKQLYGYTF,TRBJ1-2,TRBV4-1,NA,few
TGTGCCAGTAGCCCTCGCCCCAGGGCAACGAGCAATCAGCCCCAGCATTTT,CASSPRPRATSNQPQHF,TRBJ1-5,TRBV19,NA,many
TGTGCCAGCAGCTCCGGACTAGGGCGGCAGTTCTTC,CASSSGLGRQFF,TRBJ2-1,TRBV11-2,TRBD2,many
TGCAGTGCTAGAGATCGGGTAGCGGGAGTATACAATGAGCAGTTCTTC,CSARDRVAGVYNEQFF,TRBJ2-1,TRBV20-1,TRBD2,many
TGTGCCAGCAGTGGACAGGGAGAACAGCCCCAGCATTTT,CASSGQGEQPQHF,TRBJ1-5,TRBV6-1,TRBD1,many
TGTGCCAGCAGCTCCGAGGGCGCAGGGGGAATCTATGGCTACACCTTC,CASSSEGAGGIYGYTF,TRBJ1-2,TRBV11-2,TRBD1,NA
TGCGCCAGCAGCCAAGATCCGGGGCTGCGGCAGTATTTT,CASSQDPGLRQYF,TRBJ2-3,TRBV4-1,NA,NA
TGTGCCAGCAGTTTATACCAGGAAAATCAGCCCCAGCATTTT,CASSLYQENQPQHF,TRBJ1-5,TRBV28,NA,many
TGTGCCAGCAGCGTAGGCTCCGGGACAATCTCGGGGGAGCTGTTTTTT,CASSVGSGTISGELFF,TRBJ2-2,TRBV9,NA,many
TGTGCCAGCAGCTTAAGACTAGCGGGCAACGAGCAGTACTTC,CASSLRLAGNEQYF,TRBJ2-7,TRBV11-2,TRBD2,many
TGTGCCATCAGTGAGTCGCGAGAACCGGGCAATCAGCCCCAGCATTTT,CAISESREPGNQPQHF,TRBJ1-5,TRBV10-3,NA,NA
TGTGCCAGCACCCTACTCCCGACAGGGGACAACACCGGGGAGCTGTTTTTT,CASTLLPTGDNTGELFF,TRBJ2-2,TRBV6-4,TRBD1,many
TGCGCCAGCAGCGTACGGACTGCTTCCTACGAGCAGTACTTC,CASSVRTASYEQYF,TRBJ2-7,TRBV5-1,NA,many
TGCGCCAGCAGCTACTCTGGGGGAATGGTCGAGCAGTACTTC,CASSYSGGMVEQYF,TRBJ2-7,TRBV4-1,NA,many
TGTGCCAGCAGCACAGCAGGGGCTTTCCCCGGGGAGCTGTTTTTT,CASSTAGAFPGELFF,TRBJ2-2,TRBV28,NA,few
TGTGCCAGCAGTTACGCTAGCGGGGGGAACACCGGGGAGCTGTTTTTT,CASSYASGGNTGELFF,TRBJ2-2,TRBV6-2/TRBV6-3,TRBD2,many
TGTGCCACCAGCCGAGGGTCTAGCGGGGGGGCCTACGAGCAGTACTTC,CATSRGSSGGAYEQYF,TRBJ2-7,TRBV15,TRBD2,many
TGTGCCAGCAGCTTTGGACAGGAGAGGCAAGAGACCCAGTACTTC,CASSFGQERQETQYF,TRBJ2-5,TRBV7-2,TRBD1,many
TGTGCCAGCAGCCCCGGACAGGGGGCCGGCCAAGAGACCCAGTACTTC,CASSPGQGAGQETQYF,TRBJ2-5,TRBV11-1,TRBD1,once
TGTGCCGGGGGGGGGAGCTACACCTTC,CAGGGSYTF,TRBJ1-2,TRBV7-2,NA,few
TGTGCCAGCAGCTTAGCGCTCGGGACATGGGAGACCCAGTACTTC,CASSLALGTWETQYF,TRBJ2-5,TRBV7-2,NA,many
TGTGCCACCAGCAGAGAGAATCTACGAGGAAACACCATATATTTT,CATSRENLRGNTIYF,TRBJ1-3,TRBV15,NA,many
TGTGCCAGCAGCCCTTGGGATCCAGGATCCGCCTATCATGGCTACACCTTC,CASSPWDPGSAYHGYTF,TRBJ1-2,TRBV14,NA,NA
TGCAGTGCTAGAGATCCGCAGGGGGCCTGGGAGCAGTACTTC,CSARDPQGAWEQYF,TRBJ2-7,TRBV20-1,TRBD1,NA
TGTGCCAGCAGCTTGGCGTCGGGAGTTGGGGCCAACGTCCTGACTTTC,CASSLASGVGANVLTF,TRBJ2-6,TRBV5-5,NA,NA
TGTGCCAGCAGTTTAGGGACAGCCCCTAATCAGCCCCAGCATTTT,CASSLGTAPNQPQHF,TRBJ1-5,TRBV12-3/TRBV12-4,NA,many
TGTGCCAGCAGTCCCGCTGGGACAGTGTACAATCAGCCCCAGCATTTT,CASSPAGTVYNQPQHF,TRBJ1-5,TRBV12-3/TRBV12-4,TRBD1,many
TGTGCCACCAGCATTACGTTGAGCGAAGAGACCCAGTACTTC,CATSITLSEETQYF,TRBJ2-5,TRBV15,NA,many
TGTGCCAGCAGAGACTCGAACACTGAAGCTTTCTTT,CASRDSNTEAFF,TRBJ1-1,TRBV6-5,NA,NA
TGTGCCAGCAGCTCGTACCAAGAGACCCAGTACTTC,CASSSYQETQYF,TRBJ2-5,TRBV2,NA,many
TGTGCCAGCAAAATAGGAGTTTCCAGCAATCAGCCCCAGCATTTT,CASKIGVSSNQPQHF,TRBJ1-5,TRBV12-3/TRBV12-4,NA,NA
TGTGCCAGCAGCTTATGGGGAGGGACTAGCTCCGCCGGGGAGCTGTTTTTT,CASSLWGGTSSAGELFF,TRBJ2-2,TRBV7-3,TRBD2,many